The TCR beta chain described here comes from a study of blood T cell repertoires in COVID-19 (dated by TCRdb to the early 2020s). With regard to the full study: Samples from collaborators originated in the United States, Italy and Spain and spanned both the acute and convalescent phases of COVID-19. Deeply sampled blood TCRbeta repertoires from subjects exposed to, actively infected with, or recovered from COVID-19 were included in the dataset. Samples came from the ongoing ImmuneRACE study (first 160 participants) plus 1,254 subjects from 6 global collaborators. Where available, HLA class I and class II types were obtained from metadata supplied by the sample provider rather than from assay-based typing. The repertoires were made available in a free public database intended to serve as a resource for research on the immune response to SARS-CoV-2. Sample metadata almost always included a de-identified subject ID, COVID-19 status, age in years and sex. The prospective study material was composed of cDNA or gDNA derived from T cells, B-cell-depleted T cells, or PBMCs.

TCRbeta CDR3 regions were amplified from genomic DNA by means of the immunoSEQ Assay, a bias-controlled multiplex PCR. As for the authors' bioinformatics: Within the assay, amplification of reference gene primers was used to estimate how many nucleated cells each sample contained. To quantify the absolute abundance of each unique TCRbeta CDR3 rearrangement, sequence reads were collapsed and filtered. For each sample, productive Simpson clonality was calculated as the square root of Simpson's diversity index across productive rearrangements. Imported from immuneACCESS, the table was reduced by TCRdb to in-frame sequences with V and J called. These copies leave out some clones; in studies compared against another copy, an unresolved V gene accounts for under half, and the cause of the remainder is not known. The V and J calls and clone size were taken over from that table, and D and trimming were inferred from the DNA. Here the sample has fewer than 250,000 clones; almost 85% occur a single time. The ten largest make up under 2% of the sample.

At the junction V is shortened by 0 bases and J by 0 bases, with 10 bases in between. The CDR3, from cysteine to phenylalanine, totals 16 residues. The DNA shown is the 48-base CDR3, in frame from base 1. The germline V gene gives CDR1 as KGHSH and CDR2 as LQKENI. Concerning this clone itself: The antigen it binds to is not known. Per-nucleotide qualities are absent, and no much larger clonotype sits a single base away.

Whole blood was collected in K2EDTA tubes by collaborating institutions according to the institutions' own protocols. For TCRbeta analysis, collaborators shipped samples as frozen whole blood, isolated PBMCs, or DNA extracted from either of those sample types. Study-wide findings and limitations: The quantity of clinical and demographic metadata differed by source and by participant and was supplied without curation.

This clonotype originated in a woman aged 80 or over with acute or convalescent COVID-19. The chain uses TRBV18 and TRBJ2-3, and perhaps TRBD2 as D gene, on 6 matching bases. Material: peripheral blood. In nucleotides, the sequence is TGTGCCAGCTCACCACCGAACGCGGGAAGCACAGATACGCAGTATTTT. This codes for CASSPPNAGSTDTQYF.